The T cell receptor beta chain described here comes from a study of human T cells and chemical hapten exposure. In the authors' methods: More than 95,000 TCRs per sample was the median, with a range of roughly 23,224 to 750,000. TCRdb itself ran the 5' RACE reads through MiXCR, one entry per CDR3 protein. These V and J calls originate from TCRdb's pipeline instead of the authors' own analysis. The sample includes about 140,000 distinct CDR3 sequences, over 3.5% seen only once; the top ten take roughly 1.4%. Germline V CDR1 and CDR2: LGHDT, YNNKEL (reference sequence). Trimming at V came to 3 bases and at J to 3 bases, leaving 4 bases not matched to a gene. The CDR3 totals 14 residues. The template was total RNA from unfractionated whole blood. This clonotype was found many times.

The origin of this receptor is a female donor in good health. The V gene is TRBV3-1, the J gene TRBJ2-5; 7 positions match TRBD1. CDR3 protein: CASSHTGTEETQYF. CDR3 coding DNA: TGTGCCAGCAGCCATACCGGGACAGAAGAGACCCAGTACTTC.